Sequencing of this TCR beta chain was carried out in a study of blood T cell repertoires in COVID-19. As for the study in general: Whether acute or convalescent, the COVID-19 samples came from the United States, Italy and Spain. Sample material is recorded as cDNA or gDNA derived from T cells, B-cell-depleted T cells, or PBMCs.

With 3 bases removed from V and 2 bases from J, the gap between germline ends came to 10 bases. Germline V gene lookup returns CDR1 SGHTA and CDR2 FQGNSA. CDR3 size: 14 residues. During active infection, Seattle patients enrolled and were then monitored through disease. Original analysis: Quantification of nucleated cells was approximated via reference gene primer amplification. Libraries were prepared by immunoSEQ multiplex PCR; TCRdb keeps only in-frame clonotypes and omits some of them. That table gives V, J and clone size, and the DNA gave D and trimming. The sample consists of fewer than 200,000 clones, 81% of them appearing once.

Sequenced input: peripheral blood. J is TRBJ1-2 and V is TRBV7-2; tentatively, D is TRBD1 (5 bases). The sequence derives from a woman older than 75 with COVID-19, enrolled during active disease. Here the CDR3 DNA reads TGTGCCAGCAGCTTGTTGACAGTGAACTATGGCTACACCTTC. Amino acid sequence: CASSLLTVNYGYTF.